Described below is a single T cell receptor (beta chain) sequence and its context. The antigen is undetermined. The germline CDR1 and CDR2 sequences are SGHTA and FQGNSA. V dropped 2 bases and J dropped 1; count of bases not matched to a gene: 5. CDR3 length: 15 residues. This entry belongs to a study of post-analysis software for immune sequencing data. Findings of the study overall: TRBV5-6, TRBV5-1 and TRBV20-1 belonged to a set of a few TRBV segments that were more frequent in patients than controls.

The authors incorporated unique molecular identifiers into the TCR beta cDNA libraries. Each CDR3 protein gets one entry after TCRdb re-called the PCR reads with MiXCR. The sample yields approximately 730,000 distinct CDR3 sequences, roughly 27% seen once. V and J are TRBV7-2 and TRBJ2-7, with 7 bases lining up with TRBD2. The TCR comes from a girl aged 5 to 17 with multiple sclerosis. The specimen was blood. The CDR3 spells CASSLSGGLSYEQYF. CDR3 in DNA: TGTGCCAGCAGCTTATCGGGAGGCCTTTCCTACGAGCAGTACTTC.